This entry lists 5 T cell receptor beta chains sequenced from one sample in a study of T cells expressing NK-cell markers. TCRdb processed the 5' RACE reads again and assigns one entry to each CDR3 protein, with no DNA. This sample's table has roughly 420,000 distinct CDR3 sequences. The sample consisted of blood T cells: a sorted CD56 or NKG2C T cell subset, CD4+ or CD8+ T cells, or bulk PBMC T cells (not recorded which). These receptors all stem from a woman aged 18 to 75 in good health.

This chain links TRBV5-5 with TRBJ2-1. Germline V gene sequence: CDR1 SGHKS, CDR2 YYEKEE (reference sequence). The CDR3 contains 17 residues. CDR3: CASSLGNLALAYNEQFF.

The gene calls are TRBV5-6 and TRBJ2-2; TCRdb picks TRBD1, but there is no DNA to check that call. CDR3 length equals 18 residues. CDR1 and CDR2 (germline): SGHDT, YYEEEE. CDR3 in amino acids: CASSLPGGGLRGTGELFF.

The chain employs TRBV5-6 and TRBJ1-6; no DNA is available, so the TRBD1 call from TCRdb remains unchecked. Germline assignment: CDR1 SGHDT and CDR2 YYEEEE. CDR3 length: 15 residues. The CDR3 region is CASSRVTGLDSPLHF.

The rearrangement links TRBV9 to TRBJ2-7. The CDR3 covers 13 residues. Germline V gives CDR1 SGDLS, CDR2 YYNGEE. The CDR3 sequence: CASSPAIAYEQYF.

The chain links TRBV5-1 to TRBJ1-2; TCRdb's D call, TRBD1, is unchecked because there is no DNA. CDR1 and CDR2 (germline): SGHRS, YFSETQ. This CDR3 comprises 13 residues. The CDR3 sequence is CASSFGGGRGYTF. The full variable domain, with the rest looked up from reference TRBV5-1 and TRBJ1-2, is KAGVTQTPRYLIKTRGQQVTLSCSPISGHRSVSWYQQTPGQGLQFLFEYFSETQRNKGNFPGRFSGRQFSNSRSEMNVSTLELGDSALYLCASSFGGGRGYTFGSGTRLTVV.